This TCR beta chain appears in the sequencing data of a study of CD49a tissue-resident CD8 T cells in human skin (TCRdb year 2017). As for the study more broadly: Subsets of tissue-resident memory CD8+ T cells in human skin, defined by their expression of CD49a, CD69 and CD103, were what the study examined.

In sorted CD8+ T cells obtained from the blood, dermis and epidermis of about five healthy donors, TCR beta CDR3 regions were analysed. All TCR-sequenced donors were healthy individuals, and each provided both blood and skin samples. Before TCR beta sequencing, CD8+ T cell populations were isolated by sorting. Before T cells were analysed, skin was separated into dermal and epidermal compartments. This clone has more than one count but fewer than ten. The antigen it binds to is not known. Per-nucleotide qualities are absent, and no much larger clonotype sits a single base away. Receptors were amplified or captured by the immunoSEQ multiplex PCR assay. As for how the authors treated the data: TCR V beta family usage frequencies were compared across the sorted blood, dermal and epidermal CD8+ T cell populations. TCRdb carries this immuneACCESS record with in-frame sequences only. Its versions omit some clonotypes, under half of them owing to an unresolved V gene in the studies checked, with the rest unexplained. That table supplies the V and J calls and clone size; D and trimming were determined from the DNA. The sample table lists 250 or so clones, 80% to 90% of them with a count of one. Roughly a quarter of the sample is held by the ten biggest clonotypes.

Sample: CD103+ CD49a- CD8+ T cells sorted from skin epidermis. This sequence originates from a human donor in good health.

The CDR3 in this case is CASSYRAGGGADTQYF. The sequenced DNA is TGTGCCAGCAGTTACAGGGCGGGAGGAGGGGCAGATACGCAGTATTTT. Here the chain combines TRBV6-5 and TRBJ2-3; the junction holds 8 bases that match TRBD2. The CDR3 spans 16 residues, from the cysteine through the phenylalanine. CDR3 DNA only is kept here, 48 bases in frame from base 1. CDR1 and CDR2, looked up from the germline V gene, are MNHEY and SVGAGI. Trimmed from V: 2 bases; trimmed from J: 4 bases; junction bases lacking a gene match: 8.